Listed here are 24 T cell receptor beta chains from one sample, sequenced in a study of CD8 T cells in Susac syndrome. An input of roughly 0.45 to 1 ug of RNA was subjected to reverse transcription using random hexamers. Using its own MiXCR run on the immunoSEQ multiplex PCR reads, TCRdb lists one record per CDR3 protein. The sample lists nearly 110,000 distinct CDR3 sequences; approximately 94% were seen once. Sequenced material: CD8+ T cells from PBMCs. The source of these receptors is a human donor with Susac syndrome.

This chain uses TRBV14 with TRBJ1-6; tentative D call: TRBD1 (5 bases). The V gene lost 0 bases and the J gene lost 9 bases, with 9 bases spanning the gap. The CDR3 runs 14 residues. The germline V gene has CDR1 SGHDN and CDR2 FVKESK. The DNA of the CDR3 is TGTGCCAGCAGCCAAGATCTGGGGGTTTCACCCCTCCACTTT. Translation: CASSQDLGVSPLHF.

The chain has TRBV5-4 and TRBJ1-5; D call uncertain. The V and J ends lost 0 bases and 6 bases respectively, with 7 bases between them. In germline, CDR1 is SGHNT, CDR2 YYREEE (reference sequence). The CDR3 runs 13 residues. The CDR3 nucleotides are TGTGCCAGCAGCTTGGACAGTACTCAGCCCCAGCATTTT. Amino acid sequence: CASSLDSTQPQHF. Full variable domain (remainder filled in from reference TRBV5-4 and TRBJ1-5): ETGVTQSPTHLIKTRGQQVTLRCSSQSGHNTVSWYQQALGQGPQFIFQYYREEENGRGNFPPRFSGLQFPNYSSELNVNALELDDSALYLCASSLDSTQPQHFGDGTRLSIL.

The chain recombines TRBV19 with TRBJ1-5; D gene unclear. V was pared by 5 bases and J by 1 base, with 12 bases between. In germline, CDR1 is LNHDA, CDR2 SQIVND (reference sequence). CDR3 size: 15 residues. CDR3 in amino acids: CASSWAARSNQPQHF. The CDR3 DNA sequence: TGTGCCAGTAGTTGGGCAGCAAGGAGCAATCAGCCCCAGCATTTT. Supplemented by reference TRBV19 and TRBJ1-5, the full variable domain reads DGGITQSPKYLFRKEGQNVTLSCEQNLNHDAMYWYRQDPGQGLRLIYYSQIVNDFQKGDIAEGYSVSREKKESFPLTVTSAQKNPTAFYLCASSWAARSNQPQHFGDGTRLSIL.

This rearrangement joins TRBV5-6 to TRBJ2-1, with 8 bases lining up with TRBD2. V trimming: 3 bases; J trimming: 5 bases; junction bases outside the gene matches: 7. The CDR3 extends over 15 amino acids. CDR1 and CDR2 (germline): SGHDT, YYEEEE. CDR3 bases: TGTGCCAGCAGCTCCATCCCCGGGGGGGACAATGAGCAGTTCTTC. It codes for CASSSIPGGDNEQFF. Supplemented by reference TRBV5-6 and TRBJ2-1, the full variable domain reads DAGVTQSPTHLIKTRGQQVTLRCSPKSGHDTVSWYQQALGQGPQFIFQYYEEEERQRGNFPDRFSGHQFPNYSSELNVNALLLGDSALYLCASSSIPGGDNEQFFGPGTRLTVL.

The CDR3, as DNA: TGTGCCAGCAGCACCGACATTTACGGCTACACCTTC. Its translation is CASSTDIYGYTF. The chain is built from TRBV9 and TRBJ1-2; D remains unclear. There are 12 residues in the CDR3. V gave up 4 bases and J gave up 8 bases, with 12 bases separating them. The germline CDR1 and CDR2 sequences are SGDLS and YYNGEE.

The chain links TRBV14 to TRBJ2-1; TRBD1 agrees at 7 bases. The CDR3 length is 14 residues. V was clipped by 4 bases and J by 3 bases; unmatched bases: 3. Germline values: CDR1 SGHDN, CDR2 FVKESK. The CDR3 sequence: CASSLGQFYNEQFF. The CDR3, as DNA: TGTGCCAGCAGCCTGGGACAGTTCTACAATGAGCAGTTCTTC.

The genes are TRBV3-1 and TRBJ2-1, with D tentatively TRBD2 (6 bases). Looked up from germline, CDR1 is LGHDT and CDR2 is YNNKEL (reference sequence). V was cut by 1 base and J by 6 bases, with 13 bases left in between. The CDR3 has 15 amino acids. The CDR3 region has the DNA TGTGCCAGCAGCCAAGGGAGGAGGGCCCCCAATGAGCAGTTCTTC. Protein sequence: CASSQGRRAPNEQFF.

This chain uses TRBV5-6 with TRBJ2-1; perhaps TRBD2 as D (7 bases). Germline CDR1 reads SGHDT; CDR2 reads YYEEEE. V was pared by 5 bases and J by 2 bases, with 14 bases between. The CDR3 extends over 15 amino acids. This CDR3 reads CASRWGGAAYNEQFF. In nucleotides, the CDR3 is TGTGCCAGCAGATGGGGGGGGGCGGCCTACAATGAGCAGTTCTTC.

J is TRBJ1-5 and V is TRBV27; 8 bases agree with TRBD1. V was pared by 5 bases and J by 15 bases, with 9 bases of the junction left unmatched. Germline-derived CDR1 and CDR2 are MNHEY and SMNVEV (reference sequence). This CDR3 has 12 residues. CDR3 protein: CASSLGTGKVHF. CDR3 DNA: TGTGCCAGCAGTCTAGGGACAGGTAAAGTGCATTTT.

Comments on this clonotype: The junction departs from the called germline gene at one end, perhaps through a read error. This chain connects TRBV9 to TRBJ2-2; the D gene is possibly TRBD1 (5 bases). This CDR3 has 14 residues. Germline lookup yields CDR1 SGDLS and CDR2 YYNGEE. CDR3 nucleotide sequence: TGTGCCAGCAGCGTAGGGGGCGGCACCAGGGAGCTGTTTTTT. Translated, it gives CASSVGGGTRELFF.

V gene TRBV5-1 combines with J gene TRBJ1-1; tentative D call: TRBD1 (6 bases). The CDR3 is 13 residues long. CDR1 and CDR2 from the germline V gene are SGHRS and YFSETQ. The germline V and J ends were trimmed by 1 base and 8 bases, with 12 bases remaining between them. CDR3 sequence: CASSLRGPEEAFF. The CDR3 DNA is TGCGCCAGCAGCTTGCGGGGGCCCGAGGAAGCTTTCTTT.

The chain has TRBV9 and TRBJ2-5; 8 nucleotides match TRBD2. V dropped 4 bases and J dropped 5; count of bases not matched to a gene: 7. The CDR3 extends over 14 amino acids. Germline-derived CDR1 and CDR2 are SGDLS and YYNGEE. CDR3 coding DNA: TGTGCCAGCAGCCCGGCTAGCGGGCTGGAGACCCAGTACTTC. It specifies CASSPASGLETQYF.

The rearrangement joins TRBV15 to TRBJ2-7; D is unresolved. The V gene lost 1 base and the J gene lost 0 bases, with 13 bases spanning the gap. CDR1 LNHNV and CDR2 YYDKDF come from the germline V gene (reference sequence). This CDR3 has 16 amino acids. CDR3 amino acids: CATSRGRSQSSYEQYF. The DNA for the CDR3 is TGTGCCACCAGCAGAGGAAGGAGCCAGAGCTCCTACGAGCAGTACTTC.

The rearrangement links TRBV19 to TRBJ1-5, with D possibly TRBD1 on 6 matching bases. The V gene lost 8 bases and the J gene lost 0 bases, with 11 bases spanning the gap. CDR3 size: 14 residues. Germline CDR1 LNHDA, CDR2 SQIVND (reference sequence). The CDR3 spells CASLGQSSNQPQHF. CDR3 in DNA: TGTGCCAGTTTAGGACAGAGTAGCAATCAGCCCCAGCATTTT. The full variable domain, with the rest looked up from reference TRBV19 and TRBJ1-5, is DGGITQSPKYLFRKEGQNVTLSCEQNLNHDAMYWYRQDPGQGLRLIYYSQIVNDFQKGDIAEGYSVSREKKESFPLTVTSAQKNPTAFYLCASLGQSSNQPQHFGDGTRLSIL.

V usage is TRBV5-4 and J usage is TRBJ2-3; TRBD2 matches 10 bases. The CDR3 runs to 15 residues. CDR1 is SGHNT and CDR2 is YYREEE in the germline V gene (reference sequence). The trim removed 5 bases at V and 2 bases at J, leaving 5 bases unmatched. DNA of the CDR3: TGTGCCAGCAGTTCCGGACTAGCGGTCACAGATACGCAGTATTTT. Its protein is CASSSGLAVTDTQYF.

The count of this clonotype is one. V usage is TRBV20-1 and J usage is TRBJ2-3, with 10 bases fitting TRBD2. Germline trimming cut 6 bases from V and 2 bases from J; bases unmatched to any gene: 5. The CDR3 runs 14 residues. From germline, CDR1 is DFQATT and CDR2 SNEGSKA (reference sequence). CDR3 sequence reads: CSAFSGGFTDTQYF. The DNA of the CDR3 is TGCAGTGCCTTTAGCGGGGGGTTCACAGATACGCAGTATTTT.

The chain is built from TRBV19 and TRBJ2-1, with 8 bases lining up with TRBD1. The germline V gene has CDR1 LNHDA and CDR2 SQIVND (reference sequence). V lost 7 bases, J lost 5 bases, and 7 bases stayed unmatched. The CDR3 runs to 14 residues. CDR3 nucleotides: TGTGCCAGTAAAGTGCAGGGGGCGAACAATGAGCAGTTCTTC. It yields the protein CASKVQGANNEQFF.

The chain couples TRBV7-8 to TRBJ2-4, with 10 positions matching TRBD1. After removal of 4 bases from V and 8 bases from J, the junction contained 5 bases not matched to a gene. This CDR3 has 14 residues. Germline V gene data show CDR1 as SGHVS and CDR2 as FQNEAQ. The CDR3 coding sequence is TGTGCCAGCAGCTCCGGGACAGGGGAGGACATTCAGTACTTC. This codes for CASSSGTGEDIQYF.

This chain connects TRBV11-2 to TRBJ2-7, with TRBD2 matching over 7 bases. The CDR3 is 16 amino acids. With V trimmed by 2 bases and J by 7 bases, 14 bases remained unmatched. Germline lookup yields CDR1 SGHAT and CDR2 FQNNGV. Here the CDR3 DNA reads TGTGCCAGCAGCTTATCCACTGGGAGTTGGGGAGGGGAGCAGTACTTC. Protein: CASSLSTGSWGGEQYF.

This clonotype occurred once. The chain combines TRBV4-2 with TRBJ2-1, with TRBD2 matching 7 bases. CDR1 LGHNA and CDR2 YNFKEQ come from the germline V gene. This CDR3 has 16 amino acids. After removal of 0 bases from V and 7 bases from J, the junction contained 9 bases not matched to a gene. The CDR3 coding sequence is TGTGCCAGCAGCCAAGATCCTGGACTAGTGAGTAATGAGCAGTTCTTC. Protein: CASSQDPGLVSNEQFF.

The chain combines TRBV4-1 with TRBJ1-1; no definite D call. The CDR3 contains 15 residues. Germline loops: CDR1 MGHRA, CDR2 YSYEKL. V was pared by 0 bases and J by 1 base, with 9 bases between. This CDR3 is CASSQDPLPNTEAFF. CDR3 coding DNA: TGCGCCAGCAGCCAAGATCCTCTACCGAACACTGAAGCTTTCTTT.

J is TRBJ1-1 and V is TRBV5-1; D is uncertain. CDR3 length: 13 residues. From germline, CDR1 is SGHRS and CDR2 YFSETQ. V was cut by 0 bases and J by 1 base, with 4 bases left in between. The CDR3 sequence: CASSLEKNTEAFF. The CDR3 DNA reads as TGCGCCAGCAGCTTGGAGAAGAACACTGAAGCTTTCTTT.

The chain links TRBV19 to TRBJ2-2; no definite D call. From germline, CDR1 is LNHDA and CDR2 SQIVND (reference sequence). With 2 bases removed from V and 6 bases from J, the gap between germline ends came to 7 bases. The CDR3 is 13 amino acids. CDR3 protein: CASSILLSGELFF. CDR3 in DNA: TGTGCCAGTAGTATACTCCTTTCCGGGGAGCTGTTTTTT. The full variable domain, in which reference TRBV19 and TRBJ2-2 provide the parts outside the CDR3, is DGGITQSPKYLFRKEGQNVTLSCEQNLNHDAMYWYRQDPGQGLRLIYYSQIVNDFQKGDIAEGYSVSREKKESFPLTVTSAQKNPTAFYLCASSILLSGELFFGEGSRLTVL.

CDR3 sequence reads: CSARDLQGGSEKLFF. The CDR3 coding sequence is TGCAGTGCTAGAGATCTGCAGGGGGGAAGTGAAAAACTGTTTTTT. V and J are TRBV20-1 and TRBJ1-4; 7 positions match TRBD1. The CDR3 covers 15 residues. The ends lost 0 bases at V and 7 bases at J; junction bases unmatched: 8. Per the germline V gene, CDR1 is DFQATT and CDR2 is SNEGSKA (reference sequence).